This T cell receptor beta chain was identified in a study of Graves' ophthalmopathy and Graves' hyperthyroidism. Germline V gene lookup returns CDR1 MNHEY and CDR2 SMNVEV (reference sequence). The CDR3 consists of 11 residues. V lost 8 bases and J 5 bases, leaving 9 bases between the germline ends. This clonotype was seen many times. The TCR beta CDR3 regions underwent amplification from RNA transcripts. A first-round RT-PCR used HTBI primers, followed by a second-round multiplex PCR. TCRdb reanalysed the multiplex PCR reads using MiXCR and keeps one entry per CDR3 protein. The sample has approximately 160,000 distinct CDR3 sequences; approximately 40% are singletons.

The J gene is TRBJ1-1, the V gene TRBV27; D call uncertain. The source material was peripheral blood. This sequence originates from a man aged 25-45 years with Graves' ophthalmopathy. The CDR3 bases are TGTGCCAGCGCGTCGGGTACTGAAGCTTTCTTT. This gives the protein CASASGTEAFF.